The 21 T cell receptor beta chains below were found in one sample sequenced in a study of CD8 T cells in ankylosing spondylitis. TCRdb reanalysed the 5' RACE reads using MiXCR and keeps one entry per CDR3 protein. The sample lists 250,000 to 300,000 distinct CDR3 sequences, more than 15% seen once, with over 25% in the top ten. The sequenced sample consisted of blood, either unsorted or a sorted T cell fraction (not recorded which). Every receptor here comes from a male donor with ankylosing spondylitis or in good health (not recorded which).

The chain recombines TRBV5-5 with TRBJ2-7; 12 nucleotides match TRBD2. J lost 4 bases, V lost 4 bases, and 9 bases had no gene match. CDR3 length equals 16 residues. Germline V gives CDR1 SGHKS, CDR2 YYEKEE (reference sequence). The CDR3 reads CASSPARLAGVYEQYF. CDR3 in DNA: TGTGCCAGCAGCCCGGCTAGACTAGCGGGAGTATACGAGCAGTACTTC. Full variable domain (missing parts from reference TRBV5-5 and TRBJ2-7): DAGVTQSPTHLIKTRGQQVTLRCSPISGHKSVSWYQQVLGQGPQFIFQYYEKEERGRGNFPDRFSARQFPNYSSELNVNALLLGDSALYLCASSPARLAGVYEQYFGPGTRLTVT.

This clonotype was seen only a few times. This rearrangement joins TRBV9 to TRBJ2-1, with D possibly being TRBD2 (5 bases). V lost 0 bases, J lost 4 bases, and 11 bases lay in between. Germline V gene sequence: CDR1 SGDLS, CDR2 YYNGEE. CDR3 length: 15 residues. Here the CDR3 DNA reads TGTGCCAGCAGCGTAGCGGCGGGCGGGTACAATGAGCAGTTCTTC. Protein product: CASSVAAGGYNEQFF.

This clonotype was found a few times. The chain employs TRBV4-2 and TRBJ1-6, with D possibly TRBD1 on 5 matching bases. V gave up 3 bases and J gave up 5 bases, with 11 bases separating them. The CDR3 extends over 15 amino acids. CDR1 is LGHNA, CDR2 YNFKEQ, per germline. The CDR3: CASSQSGHDNSPLHF. CDR3 coding DNA: TGTGCCAGCAGCCAGTCGGGGCACGATAATTCACCCCTCCACTTT.

This clonotype appeared many times. V is TRBV12-3 or TRBV12-4 and J is TRBJ2-2; D may be TRBD1 (6 bases). V lost 7 bases to trimming and J lost 3 bases, with 15 bases between them. The CDR3 is made up of 15 amino acids. The CDR3 reads CASTKDGGYTGELFF. DNA for the CDR3: TGTGCCAGCACCAAAGATGGGGGCTACACCGGGGAGCTGTTTTTT.

This clonotype was counted a few times. The chain uses TRBV5-1 and TRBJ1-1; 8 bases map to TRBD1. The length of the CDR3 is 15 residues. Looked up from germline, CDR1 is SGHRS and CDR2 is YFSETQ. Trimming at V came to 3 bases and at J to 4 bases, leaving 8 bases not matched to a gene. CDR3 protein: CASSYGQGGATEAFF. In DNA form, the CDR3 reads TGCGCCAGCAGCTACGGACAGGGTGGGGCCACTGAAGCTTTCTTT.

V gene TRBV6-1 combines with J gene TRBJ2-1; 7 bases match TRBD1. The CDR3 covers 13 residues. In germline, CDR1 is MNHNS, CDR2 SASEGT. Trimming removed 6 bases from V and 7 bases from J; junction bases left unmatched: 6. For the CDR3, the DNA is TGTGCCAGCAGGATAGACAGGGCAAATGAGCAGTTCTTC. It encodes CASRIDRANEQFF.

The chain employs TRBV5-1 and TRBJ2-7; D gene uncertain. The V end lost 5 bases, the J end lost 5 bases, and 17 bases lay between the germline ends. CDR3 length: 14 residues. Germline assignment: CDR1 SGHRS and CDR2 YFSETQ. Here the CDR3 DNA reads TGCGCCAGCAGAAGATTTCGCGGACGCAACGAGCAGTACTTC. Translation: CASRRFRGRNEQYF.

This clonotype appeared a few times. This chain links TRBV7-9 with TRBJ2-1; D gene ambiguous. The CDR3 extends over 13 amino acids. Per the germline V gene, CDR1 is SEHNR and CDR2 is FQNEAQ (reference sequence). The V and J ends lost 5 bases and 0 bases respectively, with 5 bases between them. The CDR3 loop is CASSRSSYNEQFF. CDR3 DNA: TGTGCCAGCAGCCGCAGCTCCTACAATGAGCAGTTCTTC.

Written as DNA, the CDR3 is TGTGCCAGCAGCTTCAAACTAGCTTCCTACGAGCAGTACTTC. Its translation is CASSFKLASYEQYF. This chain links TRBV11-2 with TRBJ2-7; D is possibly TRBD2 (6 bases). The germline V gene has CDR1 SGHAT and CDR2 FQNNGV. This CDR3 is 14 amino acids long. V lost 3 bases and J lost 1, with 10 bases in between.

At least ten counts were recorded for this clonotype. The rearrangement links TRBV27 to TRBJ2-2; 11 nucleotides match TRBD2. Trimming cost V 1 base and J 4 bases; bases outside gene matches: 8. Per germline, CDR1 MNHEY and CDR2 SMNVEV (reference sequence). The CDR3 is 18 amino acids. This CDR3 is CASSLFGPSGRSTGELFF. CDR3 bases: TGTGCCAGCAGTTTATTTGGCCCTAGCGGGAGGTCCACCGGGGAGCTGTTTTTT.

This clonotype appeared a few times. CDR3 sequence: CASSLSAGSSYNEQFF. CDR3 in DNA: TGTGCCAGCAGTTTATCAGCGGGAAGCTCCTACAATGAGCAGTTCTTC. The rearrangement links TRBV27 to TRBJ2-1; 7 positions agree with TRBD2. The CDR3 has 16 residues. Germline CDR1 and CDR2: MNHEY and SMNVEV (reference sequence). V shed 0 bases, J shed 0 bases, and the junction held 2 bases outside the gene matches.

The sample holds a few counts of this clonotype. This chain uses TRBV11-2 with TRBJ2-7; TRBD1 matches at 11 bases. CDR3 size: 19 residues. Germline-derived CDR1 and CDR2 are SGHAT and FQNNGV. The V and J ends lost 1 base and 2 bases, in that order; junction bases with no gene match: 13. Written as DNA, the CDR3 is TGTGCCAGCAGCTTAGGGGCATCGGGGGACAGGGGGTGGACCTACGAGCAGTACTTC. This gives the protein CASSLGASGDRGWTYEQYF.

V is TRBV12-3 or TRBV12-4 and J is TRBJ2-7; TRBD2 agrees at 12 bases. V trimming: 5 bases; J trimming: 2 bases; junction bases outside the gene matches: 19. CDR3 length: 20 amino acids. The CDR3 spells CASSKTTGTGGLAGPYEQYF. The CDR3 DNA follows: TGTGCCAGCAGTAAAACCACCGGGACAGGAGGACTAGCGGGACCCTACGAGCAGTACTTC.

Only a few counts were recorded for this clonotype. The V gene is TRBV11-2, the J gene TRBJ2-7; TRBD2 agrees at 7 bases. Germline CDR1 is SGHAT and CDR2 is FQNNGV. The CDR3 spans 15 residues. J was trimmed by 4 bases and V by 4 bases; bases with no gene match: 10. CDR3 bases: TGTGCCAGCAGCTATCCCCTAGCGGAAGGATACGAGCAGTACTTC. It specifies CASSYPLAEGYEQYF.

The rearrangement links TRBV5-4 to TRBJ2-2, with D tentatively TRBD1 (5 bases). This CDR3 is 14 amino acids long. V was trimmed by 4 bases and J by 6 bases, leaving 13 bases between them. In germline, CDR1 is SGHNT, CDR2 YYREEE (reference sequence). CDR3: CASSEDRAPGELFF. The CDR3 region has the DNA TGTGCCAGCAGCGAAGACAGAGCTCCCGGGGAGCTGTTTTTT.

The chain combines TRBV20-1 with TRBJ1-5, with D unclear. The CDR3 is made up of 13 amino acids. Germline values: CDR1 DFQATT, CDR2 SNEGSKA (reference sequence). Trimming stripped 3 bases from V and 0 bases from J, with 6 bases between. The CDR3 protein is CSASPVSNQPQHF. The CDR3 nucleotides read TGCAGTGCTAGTCCGGTTAGCAATCAGCCCCAGCATTTT.

This clonotype was detected only a few times. The V call is TRBV2, the J call TRBJ1-2; 9 bases are a match to TRBD1. Germline values: CDR1 SNHLY, CDR2 FYNNEI. The CDR3 sequence is 15 residues long. J lost 6 bases, V lost 3 bases, and 8 bases had no gene match. The CDR3 sequence: CASSDHRGREDGYTF. The CDR3 nucleotides are TGTGCCAGCAGTGATCACAGGGGGCGCGAGGATGGCTACACCTTC.

The chain links TRBV7-9 to TRBJ2-1; TRBD2 aligns across 7 bases. Looked up from germline, CDR1 is SEHNR and CDR2 is FQNEAQ (reference sequence). The V and J ends lost 3 bases and 5 bases, in that order; junction bases with no gene match: 7. This CDR3 has 15 amino acids. CDR3 loop: CASSFRTRRDNEQFF. The CDR3 DNA sequence: TGTGCCAGCAGCTTTCGGACTAGGAGAGACAATGAGCAGTTCTTC.

At least ten counts were recorded for this clonotype. The V call is TRBV29-1, the J call TRBJ2-7; D ambiguous. Germline V gene data show CDR1 as SQVTM and CDR2 as ANQGSEA. The CDR3 is made up of 12 amino acids. V lost 1 base and J 5 bases, leaving 9 bases between the germline ends. The DNA for the CDR3 is TGCAGCGTTGAAGGGGCCCCCCACGAGCAGTACTTC. Translated: CSVEGAPHEQYF.

This clonotype was counted ten times or more. The gene calls are TRBV12-3 or TRBV12-4 and TRBJ2-2, with 7 nucleotides matching TRBD1. The ends lost 6 bases at V and 4 bases at J; junction bases unmatched: 8. The CDR3 has 15 residues. CDR3 in amino acids: CASSTRDSTTGELFF. The CDR3 bases are TGTGCCAGCAGCACGAGGGACAGTACCACCGGGGAGCTGTTTTTT.

This clonotype has only a few counts. The genes are TRBV4-1 and TRBJ1-1, with D hard to call. Germline V gives CDR1 MGHRA, CDR2 YSYEKL. The CDR3 loop spans 14 amino acids. The V end was cut by 1 base, the J end by 0 bases, with 6 bases between. CDR3 in amino acids: CASSQGQMNTEAFF. The CDR3, as DNA: TGCGCCAGCAGCCAAGGGCAGATGAACACTGAAGCTTTCTTT.